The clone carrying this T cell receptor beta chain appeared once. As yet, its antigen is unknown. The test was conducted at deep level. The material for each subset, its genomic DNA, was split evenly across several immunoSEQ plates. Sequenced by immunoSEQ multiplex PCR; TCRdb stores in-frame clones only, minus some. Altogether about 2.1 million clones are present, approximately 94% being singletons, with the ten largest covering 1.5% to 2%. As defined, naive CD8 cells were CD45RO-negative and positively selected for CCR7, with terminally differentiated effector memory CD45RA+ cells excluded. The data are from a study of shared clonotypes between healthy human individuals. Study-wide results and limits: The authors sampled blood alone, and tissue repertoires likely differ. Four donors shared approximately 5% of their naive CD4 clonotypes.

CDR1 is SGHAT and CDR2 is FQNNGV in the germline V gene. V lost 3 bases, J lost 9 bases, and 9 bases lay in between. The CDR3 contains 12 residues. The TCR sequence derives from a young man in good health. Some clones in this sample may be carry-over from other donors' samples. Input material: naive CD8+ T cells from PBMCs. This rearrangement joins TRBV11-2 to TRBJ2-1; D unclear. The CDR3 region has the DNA TGTGCCAGCAGCTTTGTGCGGACTGAGCAGTTCTTC. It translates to CASSFVRTEQFF.